Shown below are 5 T cell receptor beta chains from a single sample sequenced in a study of identical twins. From the 5' RACE reads, TCRdb called clonotypes with MiXCR, one entry per CDR3 protein. In the table there are about 530,000 distinct CDR3 sequences, around 22% of which are singletons. The same data also went into a second study, on yellow fever vaccine responses in identical twins.

Sequencing was performed on CD4+ T cells sorted from blood. These receptors were obtained from a young woman in good health.

This clonotype was recorded a few times. The gene calls are TRBV10-3 and TRBJ2-2, with D tentatively TRBD1 (5 bases). Looked up from germline, CDR1 is ENHRY and CDR2 is SYGVKD. The CDR3 extends over 13 amino acids. V lost 6 bases and J 4 bases, leaving 9 bases between the germline ends. The DNA for the CDR3 is TGTGCCATCAGCGCCGACAGCACCGGGGAGCTGTTTTTT. It specifies CAISADSTGELFF.

This clonotype was detected many times. The chain couples TRBV10-3 to TRBJ1-1; D not resolved. The CDR3 runs 12 residues. Per germline, CDR1 ENHRY and CDR2 SYGVKD. Deletions cut 5 bases from V and 1 base from J, with 5 bases between. Written as DNA, the CDR3 is TGTGCCATCAGTACAGCGAACACTGAAGCTTTCTTT. This translates into CAISTANTEAFF.

This clonotype was recorded a few times. The chain is built from TRBV27 and TRBJ2-4, with D possibly being TRBD1 (6 bases). The CDR3 sequence is 16 residues long. The germline V gene has CDR1 MNHEY and CDR2 SMNVEV (reference sequence). V shed 4 bases and J shed 5 bases, with 18 bases lying between them. The CDR3 DNA sequence: TGTGCCAGCAGTTCAACAGGGACCGCTTCCCAAAACATTCAGTACTTC. Protein sequence: CASSSTGTASQNIQYF.

The rearrangement joins TRBV28 to TRBJ2-7; 9 bases fit TRBD2. This CDR3 is 15 amino acids long. Trimming at V came to 4 bases and at J to 7 bases, leaving 11 bases not matched to a gene. Germline values: CDR1 MDHEN, CDR2 SYDVKM. The CDR3 DNA reads as TGTGCCAGCAGTTCCCTTAGCGGGAGCGGACGGGAGCAGTACTTC. Translation: CASSSLSGSGREQYF.

This clonotype was recorded a few times. The V and J genes are TRBV20-1 and TRBJ1-2; no clear D gene. V gave up 7 bases and J gave up 2 bases, with 8 bases separating them. Germline V gives CDR1 DFQATT, CDR2 SNEGSKA (reference sequence). The CDR3 runs 11 residues. The CDR3 DNA follows: TGCAGTGTCGAAGTAAACTATGGCTACACCTTC. It specifies CSVEVNYGYTF.